These 29 T cell receptor beta chains were all obtained from the same sample, sequenced in a study of vaccination effects on CD4 cells after COVID-19. Having been cultured for ten to eleven days, the cells underwent CD4+ T cell isolation. Assay used: immunoSEQ multiplex PCR; TCRdb lists only in-frame clones, some missing. The sample shows fewer than 75,000 clones, approximately 77% of them seen only once. Their recognized antigens are unknown. Material: CD4+ T cells from PBMCs cultured without peptide, obtained before COVID-19 vaccination. The receptors derive from a human donor who received a COVID-19 vaccine.

This clone was observed once. The V and J genes are TRBV7-3 and TRBJ1-1, with D hard to call. Trimming took 5 bases from V and 1 from J, leaving 8 bases between them. This CDR3 has 13 residues. Germline V gene sequence: CDR1 SGHTA, CDR2 FQGTGA. Here the CDR3 DNA reads TGTGCCAGCAGCGCAACACGGAACACTGAAGCTTTCTTT. It is translated as CASSATRNTEAFF.

J is TRBJ1-5 and V is TRBV5-5; D unclear. Trimming left V 4 bases short and J 1 base short, with 6 bases between. Germline assignment: CDR1 SGHKS and CDR2 YYEKEE (reference sequence). The CDR3 runs 13 residues. DNA of the CDR3: TGTGCCAGCAGCAGGTTAAGCAATCAGCCCCAGCATTTT. Translation: CASSRLSNQPQHF.

This chain joins TRBV5-4 and TRBJ2-5; D uncertain. Germline V gene lookup returns CDR1 SGHNT and CDR2 YYREEE (reference sequence). The CDR3 totals 12 residues. Trimming shortened V by 4 bases and J by 5 bases, and 9 bases separated the two germline ends. The DNA of the CDR3 is TGTGCCAGCAGCGATTGGACGGAGACCCAGTACTTC. Its protein product is CASSDWTETQYF.

CDR3 coding DNA: TGTGCCACCCTCCGAACCCCGGGACAAACCTACGAGCAGTACGTC. This codes for CATLRTPGQTYEQYV. This chain uses TRBV2 with TRBJ2-7; TRBD1 might be the D (6 bases). This CDR3 is built from 15 residues. Germline V gene sequence: CDR1 SNHLY, CDR2 FYNNEI. Trimming took 10 bases from V and 2 from J, leaving 21 bases between them.

The genes are TRBV6-2 or TRBV6-3 and TRBJ1-5; D not resolved. Germline V gene lookup returns CDR1 MNHEY and CDR2 SVGEGT. There are 14 residues in the CDR3. V dropped 5 bases and J dropped 0 bases, with 8 bases sitting between them. Here the CDR3 DNA reads TGTGCCAGCAGTACGACCGTTAGCAATCAGCCCCAGCATTTT. This encodes CASSTTVSNQPQHF.

The chain uses TRBV11-3 and TRBJ2-3; 8 bases align to TRBD2. This CDR3 comprises 16 residues. Looked up from germline, CDR1 is SGHNT and CDR2 is YENEEA. The trim removed 5 bases at V and 4 bases at J, leaving 11 bases unmatched. The DNA for the CDR3 is TGTGCCAGCAGCGGGGGTTCGGGGGGGCCGGCAGATACGCAGTATTTT. The encoded protein is CASSGGSGGPADTQYF.

The J gene is TRBJ2-5, the V gene TRBV5-1, with D perhaps matching TRBD1 (6 bases). CDR1 SGHRS and CDR2 YFSETQ come from the germline V gene. Trimming stripped 0 bases from V and 0 bases from J, with 9 bases between. The CDR3 is 15 amino acids. The CDR3 nucleotides are TGCGCCAGCAGCTTGGACAGGGCGTACCAAGAGACCCAGTACTTC. Its translation: CASSLDRAYQETQYF.

The chain uses TRBV6-5 and TRBJ1-1; D is perhaps TRBD1 (6 bases). CDR1 is MNHEY and CDR2 is SVGAGI in the germline V gene. V lost 10 bases and J 4 bases, leaving 19 bases between the germline ends. The CDR3 is 14 amino acids. CDR3 loop: CATELQGRSTEAFF. The CDR3 region has the DNA TGTGCCACCGAATTACAGGGCCGGAGCACTGAAGCTTTCTTT.

The J gene is TRBJ1-2, the V gene TRBV30, with D possibly TRBD1 on 5 matching bases. Trimming shortened V by 3 bases and J by 5 bases, and 16 bases separated the two germline ends. The CDR3 has 14 residues. CDR1 is GTSNPN, CDR2 SVGIG, per germline (reference sequence). CDR3 DNA: TGTGCCTGGAGCCCAGGGTCCCAAAGTTATGGCTACACCTTC. It specifies CAWSPGSQSYGYTF. Full variable domain (remainder filled in from reference TRBV30 and TRBJ1-2): SQTIHQWPATLVQPVGSPLSLECTVEGTSNPNLYWYRQAAGRGLQLLFYSVGIGQISSEVPQNLSASRPQDRQFILSSKKLLLSDSGFYLCAWSPGSQSYGYTFGSGTRLTVV.

The CDR3, as DNA: TGTGCCACCAGTGTGGACAGCTATGGCTACACCTTC. It translates to CATSVDSYGYTF. The chain recombines TRBV24-1 with TRBJ1-2, with a tentative D call TRBD1 (6 bases). Looked up from germline, CDR1 is KGHDR and CDR2 is SFDVKD. Trimming cost V 5 bases and J 4 bases, with 7 bases left between them. This CDR3 is 12 amino acids long.

The chain has TRBV19 and TRBJ1-2; TRBD1 matches at 8 bases. Germline V CDR1 and CDR2: LNHDA, SQIVND (reference sequence). The CDR3 loop spans 13 amino acids. The J segment lost 6 bases and the V segment lost 7 bases, leaving 7 bases of the junction unmatched. CDR3 DNA: TGTGCCAGTAAGGACAGGGCCTTGGATGGCTACACCTTC. The encoded protein is CASKDRALDGYTF.

This rearrangement joins TRBV2 to TRBJ1-5; D gene uncertain. Trimming cost V 6 bases and J 9 bases, with 21 bases left between them. CDR1 is SNHLY and CDR2 is FYNNEI in the germline V gene. This CDR3 has 15 amino acids. Written as DNA, the CDR3 is TGTGCCAGCAGCTCGACACCGGGTAATTTGTGGCCCCAGCATTTT. As protein: CASSSTPGNLWPQHF. Full variable domain (outside the CDR3, taken from reference TRBV2 and TRBJ1-5): EPEVTQTPSHQVTQMGQEVILRCVPISNHLYFYWYRQILGQKVEFLVSFYNNEISEKSEIFDDQFSVERPDGSNFTLKIRSTKLEDSAMYFCASSSTPGNLWPQHFGDGTRLSIL.

This rearrangement joins TRBV20-1 to TRBJ2-3; D unclear. The germline gives CDR1 DFQATT, CDR2 SNEGSKA (reference sequence). This CDR3 contains 12 residues. The V end lost 3 bases, the J end lost 0 bases, and 4 bases lay between the germline ends. The CDR3 DNA reads TGCAGTGCTAGTTGGAGCACAGATACGCAGTATTTT. Amino acid sequence: CSASWSTDTQYF.

This clone was counted a few times. This chain uses TRBV29-1 with TRBJ2-2; unclear D gene. CDR1 SQVTM and CDR2 ANQGSEA come from the germline V gene. This CDR3 spans 12 amino acids. Trimming removed 4 bases at V and 3 bases at J, with 6 bases between. CDR3 residues: CSVVTDTGELFF. CDR3 DNA: TGCAGCGTTGTTACGGACACCGGGGAGCTGTTTTTT.

V gene TRBV2 combines with J gene TRBJ2-7, with TRBD1 identical over 7 bases. Germline V gene data show CDR1 as SNHLY and CDR2 as FYNNEI. J lost 2 bases, V lost 5 bases, and 6 bases had no gene match. CDR3 length equals 14 residues. The CDR3 is CASSYRTGAYEQYV. CDR3 DNA: TGTGCCAGCAGTTACAGGACAGGAGCCTACGAGCAGTACGTC.

In its sample, this clone was seen once. The rearrangement joins TRBV29-1 to TRBJ2-1; possibly TRBD1 or TRBD2 for D (5 bases each). The germline gives CDR1 SQVTM, CDR2 ANQGSEA. V was pared by 3 bases and J by 7 bases, with 16 bases between. CDR3 length: 14 residues. The CDR3, as DNA: TGCAGCGTTGATCCCGGGACCCCTAGGAATGAGCAGTTCTTC. As protein: CSVDPGTPRNEQFF.

V gene TRBV15 combines with J gene TRBJ1-2; 9 nucleotides align to TRBD1. With V trimmed by 0 bases and J by 5 bases, 4 bases remained unmatched. CDR3 length equals 15 residues. Germline V gene sequence: CDR1 LNHNV, CDR2 YYDKDF (reference sequence). The DNA of the CDR3 is TGTGCCACCAGCAGAGATGCGGGGACAGGGTATGGCTACACCTTC. This encodes CATSRDAGTGYGYTF.

This clone has just one count. The V gene is TRBV5-5, the J gene TRBJ1-1, with D possibly TRBD1 on 6 matching bases. CDR3 length: 14 amino acids. In germline, CDR1 is SGHKS, CDR2 YYEKEE (reference sequence). Trimming removed 2 bases at V and 5 bases at J, with 13 bases between. CDR3 in DNA: TGTGCCAGCAGCTTTCGGGACACGGGGACTGAAGCTTTCTTT. It is translated as CASSFRDTGTEAFF.

This clone was found once. The rearrangement links TRBV19 to TRBJ1-5; TRBD1 matches 8 bases. V lost 8 bases to trimming and J lost 6 bases; unmatched junction nucleotides: 6. The CDR3 covers 13 residues. Germline CDR1 and CDR2: LNHDA and SQIVND (reference sequence). Here the CDR3 DNA reads TGTGCCAGTTCGGGACAGGTGTTTCAGCCCCAGCATTTT. It specifies CASSGQVFQPQHF.

This rearrangement joins TRBV24-1 to TRBJ2-3; D gene ambiguous. The germline V and J ends were trimmed by 10 bases and 5 bases, with 15 bases remaining between them. Germline CDR1 and CDR2: KGHDR and SFDVKD. This CDR3 has 13 residues. CDR3 nucleotides: TGTGCCACAATGGACCCCGGGCTAGATACGCAGTATTTT. Translation gives CATMDPGLDTQYF.

This chain connects TRBV6-5 to TRBJ1-2, with a possible D match to TRBD1 (6 bases). The CDR3 is 13 residues long. Germline V gene sequence: CDR1 MNHEY, CDR2 SVGAGI. Trimming shortened V by 3 bases and J by 7 bases, and 12 bases separated the two germline ends. The CDR3 DNA reads as TGTGCCAGCAGTTATATGGGGGGCTCTGGCTACACCTTC. Translation: CASSYMGGSGYTF.

The chain has TRBV19 and TRBJ2-6; D assignment may be TRBD1 or TRBD2 (5 bases each). CDR3 size: 20 residues. Germline V lookup: CDR1 LNHDA, CDR2 SQIVND (reference sequence). Trimming took 8 bases from V and 1 from J, leaving 27 bases between them. In DNA, the CDR3 is TGTGCCAGTCAGACCACCGTTCCGGGACGGGGATCTTCTGGGGCCAACGTCCTGACTTTC. Its protein product is CASQTTVPGRGSSGANVLTF.

The chain employs TRBV5-1 and TRBJ1-1; D perhaps matches TRBD1 (5 bases). The germline CDR1 and CDR2 sequences are SGHRS and YFSETQ. CDR3 length: 14 residues. V shed 4 bases and J shed 0 bases, with 10 bases lying between them. CDR3 coding DNA: TGCGCCAGCAGCCGGGACCCCCTGAACACTGAAGCTTTCTTT. It translates to CASSRDPLNTEAFF.

The sample holds one count of this clone. This chain connects TRBV28 to TRBJ1-2; 11 bases fit TRBD1. Looked up from germline, CDR1 is MDHEN and CDR2 is SYDVKM. V lost 7 bases and J lost 5; bases outside the gene matches: 9. The CDR3 is 15 amino acids. DNA of the CDR3: TGTGCCAGCACCCCGTGGGGACAGGGGGGTTATGGCTACACCTTC. Translated, it gives CASTPWGQGGYGYTF.

The chain uses TRBV19 and TRBJ1-1; D possibly corresponds to TRBD1 (5 bases). V was trimmed by 6 bases and J by 5 bases, leaving 19 bases between them. The CDR3 is 15 residues long. Per germline, CDR1 LNHDA and CDR2 SQIVND (reference sequence). The CDR3 DNA is TGTGCCAGTAGAACCACCCCCCAGGGATGGACTGAAGCTTTCTTT. Protein: CASRTTPQGWTEAFF. The variable domain in full, with the rest retrieved from reference TRBV19 and TRBJ1-1, is DGGITQSPKYLFRKEGQNVTLSCEQNLNHDAMYWYRQDPGQGLRLIYYSQIVNDFQKGDIAEGYSVSREKKESFPLTVTSAQKNPTAFYLCASRTTPQGWTEAFFGQGTRLTVV.

This rearrangement joins TRBV7-2 to TRBJ1-2; D gene unclear. Trimming stripped 5 bases from V and 0 bases from J, with 13 bases between. The CDR3 loop spans 15 amino acids. Germline CDR1 and CDR2: SGHTA and FQGNSA. The CDR3 nucleotides are TGTGCCAGCAGCCCAGGACCGGGATCTAACTATGGCTACACCTTC. The encoded protein is CASSPGPGSNYGYTF. Looking up the rest from reference TRBV7-2 and TRBJ1-2 gives the full variable domain: GAGVSQSPSNKVTEKGKDVELRCDPISGHTALYWYRQSLGQGLEFLIYFQGNSAPDKSGLPSDRFSAERTGGSVSTLTIQRTQQEDSAVYLCASSPGPGSNYGYTFGSGTRLTVV.

V and J are TRBV25-1 and TRBJ1-1; D unclear. The germline V gene encodes CDR1 MGHDK and CDR2 SYGVNS. CDR3 length: 14 amino acids. Between the trimmed V and J ends, which lost 3 bases and 0 bases, there was a span of 8 bases. The CDR3 region is CASSEHGVNTEAFF. The DNA of the CDR3 is TGTGCCAGCAGTGAGCACGGGGTGAACACTGAAGCTTTCTTT.

This chain links TRBV18 with TRBJ1-6; D gene unclear. Germline V gives CDR1 KGHSH, CDR2 LQKENI. V lost 3 bases to trimming and J lost 7 bases, with 16 bases between them. CDR3 length: 16 residues. CDR3 region: CASSPVGRVENSPLHF. In DNA, the CDR3 is TGTGCCAGCTCACCGGTGGGCCGGGTCGAGAATTCACCCCTCCACTTT.

To note about this clone: Other DNA sequences in this sample translate to the same CDR3. This chain uses TRBV6-2 or TRBV6-3 with TRBJ1-2; weak D call: TRBD1 (6 bases). Per germline, CDR1 MNHEY and CDR2 SVGEGT. The CDR3 is 13 residues long. The V end lost 5 bases, the J end lost 2 bases, and 9 bases lay between the germline ends. The CDR3 coding sequence is TGTGCCAGCAGTCTAACAGGGAACTATGGCTACACCTTC. It is translated as CASSLTGNYGYTF.